This T cell receptor (beta chain) was retrieved from a study of vaccination effects on CD4 cells after COVID-19. Overall study: Pre-vaccine samples were drawn 16 days and one week before the first dose.

Clones were sequenced by immunoSEQ multiplex PCR, and TCRdb holds only the in-frame ones, with some missing. The table shows fewer than 25,000 clones, with around 77% occurring only once. Germline CDR1 is KGHDR and CDR2 is SFDVKD. CDR3 length: 16 residues. V shed 11 bases and J 2 bases; nucleotides not matched to a gene: 12. As to this clone: Its cognate antigen is unknown.

Sequencing in the ViraFEST assay came after antigen-specific CD4+ T cells had been expanded with viral peptide pools, which were used to stimulate PBMC. When around nine days of culture had elapsed, CD4+ T cells were isolated. PCR-confirmed SARS-CoV-2 infection occurred in the person between March and December 2020. Cultures used 1.5 million to 2 million PBMC per well, 9.5 to 10 IU/ml IL-2 and about 10 ug/ml peptides. The sample in question was CD4+ T cells from PBMCs cultured with SARS-CoV-2 spike peptides, obtained before COVID-19 vaccination. The rearrangement links TRBV24-1 to TRBJ1-1; TRBD1 matches 11 bases. The source of this sequence is a human donor who had a prior SARS-CoV-2 infection. CDR3 sequence: CANQPRTGGPNTEAFF. CDR3 in DNA: TGTGCCAATCAGCCCCGGACAGGGGGCCCCAACACTGAAGCTTTCTTT.